The 9 T cell receptor beta chains presented below share a single source sample, sequenced in a study of identical twins. In TCRdb, the 5' RACE reads were re-called with MiXCR into one record per CDR3 protein. The sample carries 540,000 or so distinct CDR3 sequences, about a fifth recorded once. These data also featured in a second study, about yellow fever vaccine responses in identical twins.

Sequenced material: CD4+ T cells sorted from blood. The receptors were gathered from a woman between 18 and 29 years old in good health.

The V and J genes are TRBV2 and TRBJ2-1; 8 bases match TRBD2. V shed 0 bases, J shed 3 bases, and the junction held 13 bases outside the gene matches. CDR1 SNHLY and CDR2 FYNNEI come from the germline V gene. CDR3 size: 19 residues. Here the CDR3 reads CASSEASGESGRVYNEQFF. CDR3 DNA sequence: TGTGCCAGCAGTGAAGCCTCGGGGGAAAGCGGGAGAGTCTACAATGAGCAGTTCTTC.

This chain links TRBV12-3 or TRBV12-4 with TRBJ2-7; the D is unclear. This CDR3 contains 13 residues. Trimming shortened V by 4 bases and J by 5 bases, and 12 bases separated the two germline ends. This CDR3 reads CASSSRPSHEQYF. CDR3 bases: TGTGCCAGCAGTTCCCGTCCATCCCACGAGCAGTACTTC.

The genes are TRBV5-1 and TRBJ2-7, with D perhaps TRBD2 (6 bases). Germline CDR1 reads SGHRS; CDR2 reads YFSETQ. The CDR3 runs 14 residues. V lost 3 bases and J lost 6, with 16 bases in between. CDR3 DNA sequence: TGCGCCAGCAGCTCATCCGGGAGCCCCAGCGAGCAGTACTTC. It specifies CASSSSGSPSEQYF.

The V and J genes are TRBV28 and TRBJ2-4; TRBD1 is a possible D gene (6 bases). Germline CDR1 and CDR2: MDHEN and SYDVKM. V was trimmed by 6 bases and J by 8 bases, leaving 14 bases between them. This CDR3 comprises 13 residues. CDR3 coding DNA: TGTGCCAGCAGCACACAGGGTACGGACATTCAGTACTTC. This gives the protein CASSTQGTDIQYF.

This clonotype was observed a handful of times. This chain joins TRBV5-1 and TRBJ2-3; the D gene is possibly TRBD2 (6 bases). Between the trimmed V and J ends, which lost 0 bases and 1 base, there was a span of 15 bases. Germline values: CDR1 SGHRS, CDR2 YFSETQ. This CDR3 has 17 residues. CDR3 sequence (DNA): TGCGCCAGCAGCTTGGTGCAGGGAACGGGAGGCACAGATACGCAGTATTTT. The encoded protein is CASSLVQGTGGTDTQYF.

In DNA, the CDR3 is TGTGCCACCAGTGATGGGGGTTATGGCTACACCTTC. Translation gives CATSDGGYGYTF. The chain joins TRBV24-1 to TRBJ1-2; D might be TRBD1 (5 bases). Trimming pared 3 bases from V and 5 bases from J, leaving 6 bases between. From germline, CDR1 is KGHDR and CDR2 SFDVKD. This CDR3 has 12 residues.

This clonotype was found a few times. The chain employs TRBV10-3 and TRBJ2-7; D possibly corresponds to TRBD1 (6 bases). Per germline, CDR1 ENHRY and CDR2 SYGVKD. There are 14 residues in the CDR3. V was trimmed by 8 bases and J by 6 bases, leaving 20 bases between them. The CDR3 sequence is CAILPDRQGREQYF. CDR3 coding DNA: TGTGCCATCCTCCCTGACAGGCAGGGCCGCGAGCAGTACTTC.

The V gene is TRBV28, the J gene TRBJ1-5, with no clear D. This CDR3 region has 16 residues. Germline V gene sequence: CDR1 MDHEN, CDR2 SYDVKM. The V end lost 1 base, the J end lost 1 base, and 11 bases lay between the germline ends. The CDR3 DNA follows: TGTGCCAGCAGTTTATTTTACAGACCCAGCAATCAGCCCCAGCATTTT. This translates into CASSLFYRPSNQPQHF.

This clonotype was counted only a few times. The chain carries TRBV3-1 and TRBJ2-1; TRBD2 agrees at 10 bases. Germline CDR1 LGHDT, CDR2 YNNKEL (reference sequence). Germline trimming cut 7 bases from V and 8 bases from J; bases unmatched to any gene: 11. This CDR3 contains 15 residues. The CDR3 region has the DNA TGTGCCAGCACCCTGTTGGCTAGCGGGAGCCATGAGCAGTTCTTC. It yields the protein CASTLLASGSHEQFF.